Listed here are 7 T cell receptor beta chains from one sample, sequenced in a study of cytomegalovirus exposure and HLA in healthy donors. The PCR contained 60 Vbeta and 13 Jbeta primers. Here immunoSEQ multiplex PCR was the method, and the copy in TCRdb shows in-frame clones only, minus some. Of fewer than 150,000 clones listed, around 80% are singletons. Input material: PBMCs. All receptors come from a young man in good health and CMV-seronegative.

This clone appeared a few times. J is TRBJ2-7 and V is TRBV27, with 7 bases matching TRBD1. Per the germline V gene, CDR1 is MNHEY and CDR2 is SMNVEV (reference sequence). The V and J ends lost 3 bases and 0 bases, in that order; junction bases with no gene match: 8. The CDR3 consists of 16 residues. CDR3 sequence: CASSLYRGPSSYEQYF. The CDR3 DNA sequence: TGTGCCAGCAGTTTGTACAGGGGCCCTAGCTCCTACGAGCAGTACTTC.

The chain links TRBV5-1 to TRBJ2-7; possible D gene TRBD1, 5 bases. There are 13 residues in the CDR3. Trimming left V 9 bases short and J 2 bases short, with 15 bases between. CDR1 SGHRS and CDR2 YFSETQ come from the germline V gene. The DNA of the CDR3 is TGCGCCACAAGTGAACCAGGGACCTACGAGCAGTACTTC. Its translation is CATSEPGTYEQYF.

The V and J genes are TRBV28 and TRBJ1-1; maybe TRBD1 (5 bases). V shed 3 bases and J shed 8 bases, with 10 bases lying between them. The V gene's germline CDR1 is MDHEN and CDR2 SYDVKM. This CDR3 region has 12 residues. CDR3 amino acids: CASSLTNREAFF. The CDR3 nucleotides are TGTGCCAGCAGTTTGACAAACAGGGAAGCTTTCTTT.

This chain joins TRBV7-9 and TRBJ1-4; 9 bases line up with TRBD1. J was trimmed by 4 bases and V by 4 bases; bases with no gene match: 4. CDR1 and CDR2 (germline): SEHNR, FQNEAQ (reference sequence). This CDR3 has 15 residues. The CDR3 nucleotides are TGTGCCAGCAGCTGGGGACAGGGCAGTAATGAAAAACTGTTTTTT. Its translation: CASSWGQGSNEKLFF.

The V gene is TRBV5-1, the J gene TRBJ1-3; D remains unclear. This CDR3 region has 14 residues. Per germline, CDR1 SGHRS and CDR2 YFSETQ. V was shortened by 3 bases and J by 4 bases, with 11 bases between the two germline ends. The CDR3 is CASSSGIDGNTIYF. The CDR3 bases are TGCGCCAGCAGCTCGGGAATCGACGGAAACACCATATATTTT.

V usage is TRBV5-4 and J usage is TRBJ1-5, with D possibly TRBD1 on 5 matching bases. The germline CDR1 and CDR2 sequences are SGHNT and YYREEE (reference sequence). The CDR3 is 14 residues long. V lost 4 bases, J lost 3 bases, and 11 bases lay in between. The CDR3: CASSQGRDNQPQHF. In nucleotides, the CDR3 is TGTGCCAGCAGCCAGGGAAGAGACAATCAGCCCCAGCATTTT.

The chain links TRBV28 to TRBJ2-3; a possible D gene is TRBD2 (6 bases). CDR3 length equals 17 residues. Germline assignment: CDR1 MDHEN and CDR2 SYDVKM. The V and J ends lost 7 bases and 3 bases respectively, with 23 bases between them. The DNA of the CDR3 is TGTGCCAGCATATCTGGAGGGCTCGGAGCTTCTACAGATACGCAGTATTTT. It specifies CASISGGLGASTDTQYF.